Below, 22 T cell receptor beta chains from the same sample are listed, as sequenced in a study of regulatory T cells in long-lasting Graves disease. TCR beta libraries were built with iRepertoire HTBI primers and Arm-PCR of CDR3 regions. One entry per CDR3 protein results from TCRdb running MiXCR on the multiplex PCR reads. Among approximately 230,000 distinct CDR3 sequences listed, approximately 20% were seen once. Time point indicated: newly diagnosed GD, antithyroid drugs for less than 3 months. The TCR library was prepared using RNA isolated from PBMCs. The sequencing used peripheral blood mononuclear cells (PBMCs), collected at new diagnosis, from a patient treated with antithyroid drugs. All receptors come from a female donor with Graves disease.

This clonotype was seen many times. This chain joins TRBV2 and TRBJ2-5; TRBD2 matches 10 bases. Trimming cost V 5 bases and J 1 base; bases outside gene matches: 1. Germline values: CDR1 SNHLY, CDR2 FYNNEI. The CDR3 totals 14 residues. This chain's CDR3 is CASSRTSGQETQYF. The CDR3 nucleotides are TGTGCCAGCAGTCGGACTAGCGGCCAAGAGACCCAGTACTTC. Drawing the rest from reference TRBV2 and TRBJ2-5, the complete variable domain is EPEVTQTPSHQVTQMGQEVILRCVPISNHLYFYWYRQILGQKVEFLVSFYNNEISEKSEIFDDQFSVERPDGSNFTLKIRSTKLEDSAMYFCASSRTSGQETQYFGPGTRLLVL.

The rearrangement links TRBV2 to TRBJ2-3; the D gene is possibly TRBD2 (6 bases). V shed 10 bases and J shed 2 bases, with 28 bases lying between them. The germline gives CDR1 SNHLY, CDR2 FYNNEI. The length of the CDR3 is 18 residues. CDR3 loop: CAIRSGGLLSHPTDTQYF. CDR3 nucleotide sequence: TGTGCCATACGAAGTGGGGGACTCTTAAGCCACCCCACAGATACGCAGTATTTT.

In its sample, this clonotype was seen many times. This sequence joins TRBV9 and TRBJ2-5; 12 bases are a match to TRBD2. Germline V gene lookup returns CDR1 SGDLS and CDR2 YYNGEE. V trimming: 4 bases; J trimming: 4 bases; junction bases outside the gene matches: 8. This CDR3 comprises 16 residues. This CDR3 is CASSPHLAGGLETQYF. In DNA, the CDR3 is TGTGCCAGCAGCCCTCACCTAGCGGGAGGGCTAGAGACCCAGTACTTC.

This clonotype showed up many times. The V and J genes are TRBV7-2 and TRBJ2-7; TRBD2 matches 10 bases. J lost 5 bases, V lost 6 bases, and 10 bases had no gene match. Per the germline V gene, CDR1 is SGHTA and CDR2 is FQGNSA. This CDR3 contains 15 residues. Here the CDR3 DNA reads TGTGCCAGCAGTCAAGTCAGTACTAGCGGGAACGAGCAGTACTTC. This sequence encodes CASSQVSTSGNEQYF. Using reference TRBV7-2 and TRBJ2-7 for the parts outside the CDR3, the full variable domain is GAGVSQSPSNKVTEKGKDVELRCDPISGHTALYWYRQSLGQGLEFLIYFQGNSAPDKSGLPSDRFSAERTGGSVSTLTIQRTQQEDSAVYLCASSQVSTSGNEQYFGPGTRLTVT.

Ten or more counts support this clonotype. The junction does not match germline at one end; this may be a read error. The chain combines TRBV2 with TRBJ2-1; the D call may be TRBD1 or TRBD2 (5 bases each). The CDR3 runs to 13 residues. The germline gives CDR1 SNHLY, CDR2 FYNNEI. CDR3 in amino acids: CASNNGAYDEQFF. DNA of the CDR3: TGTGCCAGCAATAACGGGGCCTACGATGAGCAGTTCTTC.

V usage is TRBV7-2 and J usage is TRBJ2-1, with 13 bases matching TRBD2. Looked up from germline, CDR1 is SGHTA and CDR2 is FQGNSA. The length of the CDR3 is 16 residues. The trim removed 3 bases at V and 9 bases at J, leaving 8 bases unmatched. The chain's CDR3 is CASSFEGTSGTREQFF. CDR3 coding DNA: TGTGCCAGCAGCTTCGAAGGGACTAGCGGGACTCGTGAGCAGTTCTTC.

This clonotype occurred many times. This rearrangement joins TRBV7-2 to TRBJ2-3, with TRBD2 as a possible D gene (5 bases). Per germline, CDR1 SGHTA and CDR2 FQGNSA. The CDR3 is made up of 15 amino acids. V was pared by 4 bases and J by 0 bases, with 11 bases between. The CDR3 loop reads CASSSPPGSTDTQYF. The CDR3 nucleotides are TGTGCCAGCAGCTCACCCCCGGGGAGCACAGATACGCAGTATTTT.

V usage is TRBV10-1 and J usage is TRBJ1-1, with a tentative D call TRBD1 (6 bases). Trimming cost V 0 bases and J 9 bases, with 11 bases left between them. Germline V gene sequence: CDR1 WNHNN, CDR2 SYGVQD (reference sequence). The CDR3 spans 13 residues. Here the CDR3 reads CASSESLTGQAFF. The CDR3 region has the DNA TGCGCCAGCAGTGAGTCACTGACAGGCCAAGCTTTCTTT.

This clonotype was seen ten or more times. J is TRBJ1-5 and V is TRBV28, with D unresolved. The CDR3 consists of 12 residues. V lost 3 bases, J lost 7 bases, and 7 bases lay in between. Germline CDR1 and CDR2: MDHEN and SYDVKM. This CDR3 is CASSFLSQPQHF. The CDR3 DNA is TGTGCCAGCAGTTTCCTGAGCCAGCCCCAGCATTTT. The entire variable domain, with the rest obtained from reference TRBV28 and TRBJ1-5, is as follows: DVKVTQSSRYLVKRTGEKVFLECVQDMDHENMFWYRQDPGLGLRLIYFSYDVKMKEKGDIPEGYSVSREKKERFSLILESASTNQTSMYLCASSFLSQPQHFGDGTRLSIL.

This clonotype has only a few counts. The V and J genes are TRBV2 and TRBJ1-1; D uncertain. V dropped 6 bases and J dropped 6 bases, with 11 bases sitting between them. Germline CDR1 is SNHLY and CDR2 is FYNNEI. The CDR3 loop spans 12 amino acids. The CDR3 DNA is TGTGCCAGCAGGAGGGAGGACGCTGAAGCTTTCTTT. It codes for CASRREDAEAFF.

This chain links TRBV18 with TRBJ2-3; 8 bases align to TRBD1. Germline V gene sequence: CDR1 KGHSH, CDR2 LQKENI. This CDR3 has 15 amino acids. With V trimmed by 3 bases and J by 4 bases, 6 bases remained unmatched. The CDR3 DNA reads TGTGCCAGCTCACCCCAGGGGGCTCTGGCAGATACGCAGTATTTT. As protein: CASSPQGALADTQYF.

This clonotype has ten or more counts. In DNA form, the CDR3 reads TGTGCCACCACGATAAGCGGGGAGATTTGGGAGCTTAAGTACAATGAGCAGTTCTTC. Protein: CATTISGEIWELKYNEQFF. This rearrangement joins TRBV7-2 to TRBJ2-1; TRBD2 agrees at 7 bases. This CDR3 is 19 amino acids long. The ends lost 10 bases at V and 4 bases at J; junction bases unmatched: 25. Per germline, CDR1 SGHTA and CDR2 FQGNSA.

This clonotype appeared many times. The rearrangement joins TRBV9 to TRBJ2-1; 12 bases agree with TRBD2. J lost 7 bases, V lost 0 bases, and 11 bases had no gene match. The germline V gene has CDR1 SGDLS and CDR2 YYNGEE. The CDR3 runs 18 residues. CDR3 residues: CASSVASSGRALGNEQFF. Written as DNA, the CDR3 is TGTGCCAGCAGCGTAGCGTCTAGCGGGAGGGCTCTGGGTAATGAGCAGTTCTTC.

This clonotype was recorded at least ten times. This chain joins TRBV6-5 and TRBJ1-4; the D gene is possibly TRBD1 (5 bases). In germline, CDR1 is MNHEY, CDR2 SVGAGI. This CDR3 is built from 16 residues. V was trimmed by 0 bases and J by 8 bases, leaving 16 bases between them. CDR3 sequence: CASSYSQGSPGEKLFF. CDR3 in DNA: TGTGCCAGCAGTTACTCCCAGGGTAGTCCGGGCGAAAAACTGTTTTTT.

Regarding this clonotype: A much more abundant neighbour one base away suggests this may be a read error. The chain uses TRBV28 and TRBJ2-5; 9 nucleotides agree with TRBD2. TRBJ2-1 explains the end of the DNA better; the J call may be wrong. Looked up from germline, CDR1 is MDHEN and CDR2 is SYDVKM. This CDR3 comprises 15 residues. CDR3 residues: CASSAGTSRRREQFF. In nucleotides, the CDR3 is TGTGCCAGCAGTGCCGGGACTAGCCGGAGAAGGGAGCAGTTCTTC.

This clonotype appeared a few times. The chain couples TRBV7-8 to TRBJ2-3; D not certain. Trimming took off 5 bases at V and 6 bases at J, with 6 bases between the two ends. Germline V gene lookup returns CDR1 SGHVS and CDR2 FQNEAQ. The CDR3 is 11 amino acids. CDR3 DNA sequence: TGTGCCAGCAGCACGGGCGATACGCAGTATTTT. It translates to CASSTGDTQYF.

This clonotype has at least ten counts. J is TRBJ2-6 and V is TRBV6-1, with D perhaps matching TRBD1 or TRBD2 (6 bases each). V lost 8 bases and J lost 4, with 15 bases in between. CDR3 length: 15 amino acids. CDR1 and CDR2 from the germline V gene are MNHNS and SASEGT. CDR3 sequence (DNA): TGTGCCAGCGGGGGGCAGGGATCCGGGGCCAACGTCCTGACTTTC. Its protein product is CASGGQGSGANVLTF.

This clonotype was detected a few times. The V and J genes are TRBV20-1 and TRBJ2-5; TRBD1 might be the D (6 bases). This CDR3 is 16 amino acids long. The V gene's germline CDR1 is DFQATT and CDR2 SNEGSKA (reference sequence). The V gene lost 3 bases and the J gene lost 2 bases, with 19 bases spanning the gap. The CDR3 reads CSASTGTGMGQETQYF. The CDR3 nucleotides are TGCAGTGCTAGCACCGGCACAGGGATGGGTCAAGAGACCCAGTACTTC.

The V gene is TRBV19, the J gene TRBJ1-1, with no clear D. This CDR3 comprises 16 residues. V was pared by 5 bases and J by 1 base, with 17 bases between. Germline V gene data show CDR1 as LNHDA and CDR2 as SQIVND (reference sequence). The CDR3 reads CASSAYRAVRNTEAFF. Here the CDR3 DNA reads TGTGCCAGTAGTGCGTACCGGGCCGTGCGGAACACTGAAGCTTTCTTT.

This clonotype has at least ten counts. The rearrangement links TRBV18 to TRBJ2-1; 11 bases match TRBD2. This CDR3 has 16 amino acids. V was pared by 1 base and J by 6 bases, with 5 bases of the junction left unmatched. Germline V CDR1 and CDR2: KGHSH, LQKENI. The CDR3 here is CASSPQLAGVSNEQFF. The CDR3 DNA is TGTGCCAGCTCACCACAACTAGCGGGAGTAAGCAATGAGCAGTTCTTC.

This clonotype was counted at least ten times. The V gene is TRBV29-1, the J gene TRBJ1-2; a possible D gene is TRBD1 (6 bases). V lost 4 bases to trimming and J lost 4 bases, with 13 bases between them. This CDR3 is built from 13 residues. The V gene's germline CDR1 is SQVTM and CDR2 ANQGSEA. The CDR3 sequence is CSVGGGARYGYTF. CDR3 coding DNA: TGCAGCGTTGGGGGGGGCGCGCGCTATGGCTACACCTTC.

This clonotype was observed at least ten times. V usage is TRBV20-1 and J usage is TRBJ2-2, with a tentative D call TRBD2 (5 bases). The CDR3 spans 14 residues. With 0 bases removed from V and 1 base from J, the gap between germline ends came to 6 bases. Germline-derived CDR1 and CDR2 are DFQATT and SNEGSKA (reference sequence). The CDR3 protein is CSARDRGNTGELFF. Written as DNA, the CDR3 is TGCAGTGCTAGAGATCGGGGGAACACCGGGGAGCTGTTTTTT.